Listed below are T cell receptor beta chains from one sample, sequenced in a study of persistence of HIV-infected CD4 T cells. TCRdb keeps only in-frame clones here, not all; method: immunoSEQ multiplex PCR. Seen here are 25,000 to 35,000 clones, around four fifths observed once, and the top ten hold 0.75% to 0.9%. These TCRs are of unknown antigen specificity. Sequenced material: CD4+ T cells sorted from PBMCs after roughly 17-hour stimulation, taken from a patient who received antiretroviral therapy. These TCRs come from an adult woman with HIV who was CMV-seropositive. The CDR3 runs from the conserved cysteine through the conserved F or W. The D gene is left open where the match is weak. Clone size, where shown, is once, few, many, or a class for clones that have expanded.

size	V	D	J	length	CDR3	DNA
-	TRBV3-1/TRBV3-2	-	TRBJ1-2	13	CASSPIRGSRYTF	TGTGCCAGCAGCCCCATCCGTGGGAGTCGCTACACCTTC
-	TRBV9	-	TRBJ2-1	9	CASTNEQFF	TGTGCCAGCACTAATGAGCAGTTCTTC
-	TRBV7-2	-	TRBJ2-7	14	CASSVVQGGGEQYF	TGTGCCAGCAGCGTGGTGCAGGGAGGAGGCGAGCAGTACTTC
-	TRBV19	-	TRBJ2-5	13	CASSGRGQETQYF	TGTGCCAGTAGTGGTAGGGGTCAAGAGACCCAGTACTTC
-	TRBV15	-	TRBJ1-5	15	CATSRDTGSNQPQHF	TGTGCCACCAGCAGAGATACGGGAAGCAATCAGCCCCAGCATTTT
-	TRBV19	-	TRBJ2-7	13	CASSIQGPYEQYF	TGTGCCAGTAGTATACAGGGACCCTACGAGCAGTACTTC
-	TRBV12-2	-	TRBJ2-7	14	CASRLEDGPYEQYF	TGTGCAAGTCGCTTAGAGGACGGTCCCTACGAGCAGTACTTC
-	TRBV6-5	TRBD1	TRBJ1-6	14	CASSRDRQNSPLHF	TGTGCCAGCAGTCGGGACAGACAGAATTCACCCCTCCACTTT
few	TRBV10-2	TRBD1	TRBJ1-1	16	CASSVGTGRGDTEAFF	TGCGCCAGCAGTGTAGGGACAGGCAGGGGCGACACTGAAGCTTTCTTT
few	TRBV10-1	TRBD1	TRBJ1-2	13	CASSESRGRGYTF	TGCGCCAGCAGTGAGTCCAGGGGGCGAGGCTACACCTTC
-	TRBV29-1	TRBD1	TRBJ1-1	14	CSVGQGGTNTEAFF	TGCAGCGTGGGACAGGGTGGGACGAACACTGAAGCTTTCTTT
-	TRBV5-1	-	TRBJ1-1	14	CASSWSGRDTEAFF	TGCGCCAGCAGCTGGTCGGGGAGGGACACTGAAGCTTTCTTT
-	TRBV12-3/TRBV12-4	TRBD1	TRBJ1-1	13	CASIMTGATEAFF	TGTGCCAGCATCATGACAGGGGCTACTGAAGCTTTCTTT
-	TRBV12-5	-	TRBJ1-1	10	CASGLNEAFF	TGTGCTAGTGGTTTGAATGAAGCTTTCTTT
-	TRBV5-1	-	TRBJ2-2	15	CASSSGQEGTGELFF	TGCGCCAGCAGCTCCGGACAGGAGGGGACCGGGGAGCTGTTTTTT
medium-sized	TRBV5-4	-	TRBJ1-2	15	CASSNSRGDLYGYTF	TGTGCCAGCAGCAACTCACGGGGAGACCTCTATGGCTACACCTTC
-	TRBV4-1	-	TRBJ1-2	15	CASSRVGGGADGYTF	TGCGCCAGCAGCCGAGTTGGGGGGGGCGCGGATGGCTACACCTTC
-	TRBV29-1	TRBD1	TRBJ1-5	14	CSVWTGGAAQPQHF	TGCAGCGTCTGGACAGGGGGCGCAGCTCAGCCCCAGCATTTT
-	TRBV10-1	TRBD2	TRBJ2-1	15	CASSDPAGGTEEQFF	TGCGCCAGCAGTGACCCAGCGGGGGGGACTGAGGAGCAGTTCTTC
-	TRBV19	TRBD1	TRBJ1-1	15	CASSRDPGTGTEAFF	TGTGCCAGTAGTAGAGATCCCGGGACAGGGACTGAAGCTTTCTTT
-	TRBV3-1/TRBV3-2	TRBD1	TRBJ2-3	16	CASSHQTGGGTDTQYF	TGTGCCAGCAGCCACCAAACAGGGGGCGGGACAGATACGCAGTATTTT
-	TRBV2	TRBD1	TRBJ1-5	17	CASSAERQGAVNQPQHF	TGTGCCAGCAGCGCCGAACGACAGGGGGCTGTCAATCAGCCCCAGCATTTT
-	TRBV5-1	TRBD1	TRBJ2-7	14	CASSVRDRSYEQYF	TGCGCCAGCAGCGTCCGGGACAGGTCCTACGAGCAGTACTTC
-	TRBV30	TRBD1	TRBJ2-2	15	CAWSEGTGDTGELFF	TGTGCCTGGAGTGAGGGAACAGGGGACACCGGGGAGCTGTTTTTT
-	TRBV6-5	-	TRBJ2-7	13	CASSPVRSYEQYF	TGTGCCAGCAGTCCCGTCCGTTCCTACGAGCAGTACTTC
medium-sized	TRBV6-5	-	TRBJ2-5	15	CASSYLGPDLETQYF	TGTGCCAGCAGTTACTTGGGACCGGACTTGGAGACCCAGTACTTC
-	TRBV5-4	-	TRBJ1-2	16	CASSLDIPRERNGYTF	TGTGCCAGCAGCTTAGACATACCCAGGGAGCGAAATGGCTACACCTTC
-	TRBV5-4	TRBD2	TRBJ2-3	19	CASSLSVGLAGGSVDTQYF	TGTGCCAGCAGCTTGTCTGTGGGTCTAGCGGGGGGTTCAGTGGATACGCAGTATTTT
-	TRBV28	TRBD1	TRBJ1-5	15	CASSMTGAGNQPQHF	TGTGCCAGCAGTATGACAGGGGCGGGAAATCAGCCCCAGCATTTT
medium-sized	TRBV21-1	-	TRBJ2-5	15	CASSKAPGNQETQYF	TGTGCCAGCAGCAAAGCGCCGGGGAACCAAGAGACCCAGTACTTC
medium-sized	TRBV5-1	-	TRBJ1-5	13	CASSRDSNQPQHF	TGCGCCAGCAGCCGAGATAGCAATCAGCCCCAGCATTTT
-	TRBV4-2	TRBD1	TRBJ1-1	16	CASSQDRYRGNTEAFF	TGTGCCAGCAGCCAAGATAGGTACAGGGGGAACACTGAAGCTTTCTTT
-	TRBV10-2	-	TRBJ1-1	13	CASSGGLRTEAFF	TGCGCCAGCAGTGGGGGACTCCGTACCGAGGCTTTCTTT
-	TRBV19	-	TRBJ2-4	12	CASSIEDSLQYF	TGTGCCAGTAGTATAGAGGACAGTCTTCAGTACTTC
-	TRBV5-1	-	TRBJ2-5	16	CASSLVATQNKETQYF	TGCGCCAGCAGCTTGGTCGCGACCCAGAATAAAGAGACCCAGTACTTC
-	TRBV6-5	-	TRBJ1-5	13	CASTDLINQPQHF	TGTGCCAGCACCGACCTTATAAATCAGCCCCAGCATTTT
-	TRBV3-1/TRBV3-2	-	TRBJ1-2	13	CASSQDPPGGYTF	TGTGCCAGCAGCCAAGATCCCCCAGGTGGCTACACCTTC
-	TRBV2	-	TRBJ2-1	11	CASSSWTEQFF	TGTGCCAGCAGTTCTTGGACTGAGCAGTTCTTC
-	TRBV5-1	TRBD1	TRBJ2-3	16	CASSYRTGGVTDTQYF	TGCGCCAGCAGCTACCGAACAGGGGGCGTCACAGATACGCAGTATTTT
-	TRBV7-8	-	TRBJ2-3	14	CASSPRPGTDTQYF	TGTGCCAGCAGCCCTCGGCCAGGCACAGATACGCAGTATTTT
-	TRBV7-9	-	TRBJ2-3	14	CASSLGGITDTQYF	TGTGCCAGCAGCTTAGGGGGAATCACAGATACGCAGTATTTT
few	TRBV19	-	TRBJ1-6	13	CASSRDYNSPLHF	TGTGCCAGTAGTCGAGATTATAATTCACCCCTCCACTTT